This T cell receptor (beta chain) was identified in a study of blood T cell repertoires in COVID-19. Study summary: The United States, Italy and Spain supplied acute and convalescent COVID-19 samples.

The assay was immunoSEQ multiplex PCR, and TCRdb's table has in-frame clones only and misses some. The sample shows 100,000 to 120,000 clones, around 89% of them seen only once. The CDR3 totals 15 residues. V lost 6 bases and J lost 3; bases outside the gene matches: 9. CDR1 is SQVTM, CDR2 ANQGSEA, per germline. The rearrangement uses TRBV29-1 and TRBJ2-4; 9 bases align to TRBD1. This receptor was taken from a woman aged 45-65 years with acute or convalescent COVID-19. The sequencing sample was made of peripheral blood. The CDR3 sequence: CSVPEDRGLKNIQYF. The CDR3 coding sequence is TGCAGCGTCCCTGAGGACAGGGGACTCAAAAACATTCAGTACTTC.